Sequencing of this TCR beta chain was carried out in a study of T cell responses to AZD1222 COVID-19 vaccine. About the study: Timing groups of about 4 and about 12 weeks for second doses were pooled.

Trimming cost V 5 bases and J 4 bases, with 15 bases left between them. The CDR3 is made up of 15 amino acids. Germline assignment: CDR1 SGHTA and CDR2 FQGNSA. The study's findings and limits: Regions 160-218 and 743-854 dominated among vaccine-associated CD4 TCRs spanning spike. Donors were mostly white British, more females; clonal diversity possibly underestimated. The study sampled repertoires only after the peak T cell response.

Details on this clone: What it binds is not known.

Profiled with immunoSEQ multiplex PCR; TCRdb holds only in-frame clones, not every one. Of 55,000 to 85,000 clones in the sample, around 84% are singletons; the top ten hold approximately 9.8%. This chain connects TRBV7-2 to TRBJ2-4, with D possibly being TRBD1 (6 bases). Sample: peripheral blood, taken on day 0 of AZD1222 vaccination. The clonotype was recovered from an adult in good health. The CDR3: CASSPADSGKNIQYF. In nucleotides, the CDR3 is TGTGCCAGCAGCCCTGCGGACAGCGGTAAAAACATTCAGTACTTC.